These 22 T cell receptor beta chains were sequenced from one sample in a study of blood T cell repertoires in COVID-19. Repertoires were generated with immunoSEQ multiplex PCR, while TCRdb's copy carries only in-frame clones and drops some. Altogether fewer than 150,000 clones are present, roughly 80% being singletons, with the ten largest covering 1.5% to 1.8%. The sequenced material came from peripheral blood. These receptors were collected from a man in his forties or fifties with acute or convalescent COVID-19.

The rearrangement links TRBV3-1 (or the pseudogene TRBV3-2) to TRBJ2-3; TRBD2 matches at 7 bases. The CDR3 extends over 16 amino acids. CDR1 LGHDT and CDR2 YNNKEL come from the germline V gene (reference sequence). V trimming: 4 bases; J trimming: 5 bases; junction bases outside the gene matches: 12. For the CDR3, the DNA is TGTGCCAGCAGCCCTCCGATTGTGAGGACTAGAGATACGCAGTATTTT. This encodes CASSPPIVRTRDTQYF.

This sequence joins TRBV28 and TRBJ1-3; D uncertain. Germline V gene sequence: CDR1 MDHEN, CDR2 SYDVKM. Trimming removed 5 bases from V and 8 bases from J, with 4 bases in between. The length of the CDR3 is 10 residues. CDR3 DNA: TGTGCCAGCAGTCGTTACACCATATATTTT. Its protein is CASSRYTIYF.

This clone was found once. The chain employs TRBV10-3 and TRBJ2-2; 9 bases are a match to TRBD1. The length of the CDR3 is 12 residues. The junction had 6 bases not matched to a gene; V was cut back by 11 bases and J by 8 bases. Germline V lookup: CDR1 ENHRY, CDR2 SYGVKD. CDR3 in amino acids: CASTGGMGELFF. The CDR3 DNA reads TGTGCCTCCACAGGGGGCATGGGGGAGCTGTTTTTT.

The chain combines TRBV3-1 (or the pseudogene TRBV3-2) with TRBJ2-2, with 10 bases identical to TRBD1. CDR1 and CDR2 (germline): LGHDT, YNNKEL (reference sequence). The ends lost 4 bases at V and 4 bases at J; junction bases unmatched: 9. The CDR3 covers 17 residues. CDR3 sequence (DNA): TGTGCCAGCAGCCCTGTAAGGGACAGGGGAATCACCGGGGAGCTGTTTTTT. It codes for CASSPVRDRGITGELFF.

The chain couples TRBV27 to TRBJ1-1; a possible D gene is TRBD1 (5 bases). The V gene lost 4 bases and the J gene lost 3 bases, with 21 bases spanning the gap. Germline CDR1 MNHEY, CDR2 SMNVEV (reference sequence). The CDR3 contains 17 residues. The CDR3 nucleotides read TGTGCCAGCAGTTCCATACCGCAGGGATTAGGGTACACTGAAGCTTTCTTT. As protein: CASSSIPQGLGYTEAFF.

The CDR3 protein is CASSLGAPGGSPLHF. CDR3 in DNA: TGTGCCAGCAGCTTAGGGGCCCCGGGAGGGTCACCCCTCCACTTT. The chain uses TRBV13 and TRBJ1-6; no reliable D call. The CDR3 runs to 15 residues. Trimming removed 0 bases from V and 10 bases from J, with 13 bases in between. From germline, CDR1 is PRHDT and CDR2 FYEKMQ (reference sequence).

The CDR3 loop reads CASSVASDPYNEQFF. DNA for the CDR3: TGTGCCAGCAGCGTAGCTAGCGACCCCTACAATGAGCAGTTCTTC. The chain links TRBV9 to TRBJ2-1, with TRBD2 as a possible D gene (6 bases). The CDR3 spans 15 residues. Trimming removed 0 bases at V and 2 bases at J, with 9 bases between. Germline CDR1 SGDLS, CDR2 YYNGEE. The variable domain in full, completed from reference TRBV9 and TRBJ2-1, reads DSGVTQTPKHLITATGQRVTLRCSPRSGDLSVYWYQQSLDQGLQFLIQYYNGEERAKGNILERFSAQQFPDLHSELNLSSLELGDSALYFCASSVASDPYNEQFFGPGTRLTVL.

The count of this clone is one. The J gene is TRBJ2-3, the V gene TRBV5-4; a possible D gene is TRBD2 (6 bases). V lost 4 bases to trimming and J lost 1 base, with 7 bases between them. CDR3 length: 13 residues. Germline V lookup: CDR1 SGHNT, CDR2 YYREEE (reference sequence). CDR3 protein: CASSGGGTDTQYF. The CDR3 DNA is TGTGCCAGCAGCGGAGGGGGCACAGATACGCAGTATTTT.

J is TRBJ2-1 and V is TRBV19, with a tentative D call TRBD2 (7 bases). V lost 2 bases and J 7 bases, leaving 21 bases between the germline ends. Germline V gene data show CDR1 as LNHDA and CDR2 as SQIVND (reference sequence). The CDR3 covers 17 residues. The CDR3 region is CASSITTGGGSGNEQFF. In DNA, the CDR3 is TGTGCCAGTAGTATAACGACTGGCGGGGGCTCGGGAAATGAGCAGTTCTTC.

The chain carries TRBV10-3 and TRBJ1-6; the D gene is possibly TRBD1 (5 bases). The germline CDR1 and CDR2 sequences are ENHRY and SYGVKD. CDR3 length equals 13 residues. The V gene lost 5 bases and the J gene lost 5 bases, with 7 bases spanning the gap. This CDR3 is CAISPGDNSPLHF. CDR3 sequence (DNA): TGTGCCATCAGTCCGGGGGATAATTCACCCCTCCACTTT.

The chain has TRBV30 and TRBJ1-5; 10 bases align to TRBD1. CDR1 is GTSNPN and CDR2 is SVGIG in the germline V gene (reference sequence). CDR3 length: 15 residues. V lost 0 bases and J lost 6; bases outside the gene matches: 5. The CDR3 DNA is TGTGCCTGGAGTGTGGGACAGGGGATTATTCAGCCCCAGCATTTT. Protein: CAWSVGQGIIQPQHF.

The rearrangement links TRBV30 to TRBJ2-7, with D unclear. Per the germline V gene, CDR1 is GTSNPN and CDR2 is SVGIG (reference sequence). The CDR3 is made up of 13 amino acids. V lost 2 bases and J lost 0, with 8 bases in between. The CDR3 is CAWSRGTSYEQYF. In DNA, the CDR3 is TGTGCCTGGAGTCGCGGTACCTCCTACGAGCAGTACTTC.

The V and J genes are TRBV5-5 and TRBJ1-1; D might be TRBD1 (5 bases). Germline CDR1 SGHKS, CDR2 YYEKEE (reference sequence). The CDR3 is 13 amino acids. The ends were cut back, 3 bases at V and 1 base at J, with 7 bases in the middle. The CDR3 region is CASSSGQNTEAFF. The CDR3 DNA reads TGTGCCAGCAGCTCCGGACAGAACACTGAAGCTTTCTTT.

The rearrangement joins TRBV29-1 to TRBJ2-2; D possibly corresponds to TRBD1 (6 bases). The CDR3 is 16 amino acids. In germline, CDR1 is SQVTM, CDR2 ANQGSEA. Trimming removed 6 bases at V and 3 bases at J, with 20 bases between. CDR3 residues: CSVVAGVGADTGELFF. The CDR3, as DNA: TGCAGCGTCGTAGCCGGGGTGGGGGCCGACACCGGGGAGCTGTTTTTT.

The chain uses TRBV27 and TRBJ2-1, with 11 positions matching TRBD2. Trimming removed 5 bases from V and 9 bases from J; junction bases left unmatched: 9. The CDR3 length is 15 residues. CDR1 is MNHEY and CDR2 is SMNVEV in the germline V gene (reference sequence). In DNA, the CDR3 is TGTGCCAGCAGTACCGGGACTAGCGGACATGGTGAGCAGTTCTTC. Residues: CASSTGTSGHGEQFF.

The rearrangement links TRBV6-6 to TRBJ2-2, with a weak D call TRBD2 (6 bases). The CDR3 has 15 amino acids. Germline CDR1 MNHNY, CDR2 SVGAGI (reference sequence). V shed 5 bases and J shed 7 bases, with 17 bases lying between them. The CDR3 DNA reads TGTGCCAGCAGTGCCGCGGGGCCCCAGGGCGGGGAGCTGTTTTTT. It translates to CASSAAGPQGGELFF.

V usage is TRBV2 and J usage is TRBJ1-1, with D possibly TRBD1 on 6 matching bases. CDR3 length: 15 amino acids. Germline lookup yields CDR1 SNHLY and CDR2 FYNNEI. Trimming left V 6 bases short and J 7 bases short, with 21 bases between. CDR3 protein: CASSNLYGTKIEAFF. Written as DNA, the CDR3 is TGTGCCAGCAGCAACCTCTACGGGACAAAAATTGAAGCTTTCTTT. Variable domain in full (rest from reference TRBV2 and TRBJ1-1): EPEVTQTPSHQVTQMGQEVILRCVPISNHLYFYWYRQILGQKVEFLVSFYNNEISEKSEIFDDQFSVERPDGSNFTLKIRSTKLEDSAMYFCASSNLYGTKIEAFFGQGTRLTVV.

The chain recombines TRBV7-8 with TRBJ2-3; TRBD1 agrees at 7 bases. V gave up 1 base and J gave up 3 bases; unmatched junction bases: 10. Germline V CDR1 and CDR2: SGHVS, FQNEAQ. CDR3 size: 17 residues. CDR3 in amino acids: CASSLERTGRPTDTQYF. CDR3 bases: TGTGCCAGCAGCTTAGAGCGGACAGGAAGACCTACAGATACGCAGTATTTT. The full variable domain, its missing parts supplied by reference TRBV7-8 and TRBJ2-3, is GAGVSQSPRYKVAKRGQDVALRCDPISGHVSLFWYQQALGQGPEFLTYFQNEAQLDKSGLPSDRFFAERPEGSVSTLKIQRTQQEDSAVYLCASSLERTGRPTDTQYFGPGTRLTVL.

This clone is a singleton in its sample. CDR3: CASSVALGLQGYTF. In nucleotides, the CDR3 is TGTGCCAGCAGCGTAGCCCTAGGTCTTCAAGGCTACACCTTC. V is TRBV9 and J is TRBJ1-2; D gene ambiguous. Per the germline V gene, CDR1 is SGDLS and CDR2 is YYNGEE. V was shortened by 0 bases and J by 8 bases, with 14 bases between the two germline ends. CDR3 length equals 14 residues. Full variable domain (outside the CDR3, taken from reference TRBV9 and TRBJ1-2): DSGVTQTPKHLITATGQRVTLRCSPRSGDLSVYWYQQSLDQGLQFLIQYYNGEERAKGNILERFSAQQFPDLHSELNLSSLELGDSALYFCASSVALGLQGYTFGSGTRLTVV.

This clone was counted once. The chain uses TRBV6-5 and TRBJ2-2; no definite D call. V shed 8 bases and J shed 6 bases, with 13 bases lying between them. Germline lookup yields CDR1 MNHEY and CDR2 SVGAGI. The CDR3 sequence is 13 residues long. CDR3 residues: CASSVLGAGELFF. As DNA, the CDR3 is TGTGCCAGCTCGGTGTTAGGAGCCGGGGAGCTGTTTTTT.

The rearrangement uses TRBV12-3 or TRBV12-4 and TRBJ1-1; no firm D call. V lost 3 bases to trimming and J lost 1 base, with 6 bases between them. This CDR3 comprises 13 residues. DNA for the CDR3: TGTGCCAGCAGTTTGACACAGAACACTGAAGCTTTCTTT. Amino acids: CASSLTQNTEAFF.

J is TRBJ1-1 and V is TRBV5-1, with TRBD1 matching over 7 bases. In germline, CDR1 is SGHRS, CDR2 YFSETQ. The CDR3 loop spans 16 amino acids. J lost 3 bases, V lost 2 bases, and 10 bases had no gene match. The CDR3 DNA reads TGCGCCAGCAGCTTACTTCCCGACAGGGATGACACTGAAGCTTTCTTT. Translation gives CASSLLPDRDDTEAFF.